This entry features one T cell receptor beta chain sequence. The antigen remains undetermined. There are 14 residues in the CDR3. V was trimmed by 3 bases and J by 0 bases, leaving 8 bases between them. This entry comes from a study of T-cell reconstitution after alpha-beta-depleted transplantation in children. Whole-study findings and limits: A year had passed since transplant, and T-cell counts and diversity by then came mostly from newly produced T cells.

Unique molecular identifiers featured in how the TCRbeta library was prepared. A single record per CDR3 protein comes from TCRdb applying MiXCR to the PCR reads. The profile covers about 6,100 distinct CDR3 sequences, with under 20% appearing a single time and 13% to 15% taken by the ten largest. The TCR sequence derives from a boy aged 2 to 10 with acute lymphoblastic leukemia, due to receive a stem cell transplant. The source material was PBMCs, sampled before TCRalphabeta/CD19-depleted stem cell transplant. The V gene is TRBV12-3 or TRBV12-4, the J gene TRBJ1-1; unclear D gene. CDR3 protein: CASSLRQLNTEAFF. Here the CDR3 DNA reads TGTGCCAGCAGTTTGAGGCAATTGAACACTGAAGCTTTCTTT.